This T cell receptor beta chain was found in a study of T cell responses to AZD1222 COVID-19 vaccine. Only in-frame clones appear in the TCRdb table, and some are missing; sequencing was by immunoSEQ multiplex PCR. This table holds some 130,000 clones, roughly 93% found once. Study results and caveats: After two AZD1222 doses, spike-specific TCR breadth and depth rose versus day 0.

Worth noting for this clone: What it binds is unknown.

There are 15 residues in the CDR3. CDR1 is SGHRS, CDR2 YFSETQ, per germline. V lost 3 bases and J lost 9; bases outside the gene matches: 8. This clonotype was obtained from an adult in good health. The genes are TRBV5-1 and TRBJ2-5; 13 bases agree with TRBD2. Sample: peripheral blood, taken on day 0 of AZD1222 vaccination. For the CDR3, the DNA is TGCGCCAGCAGCTGGGGACTAGCGGGGCTCTGGGCCCAGTACTTC. Protein sequence: CASSWGLAGLWAQYF.